These 3 T cell receptor beta chains share one sample of origin, sequenced in a study of T cell responses to AZD1222 COVID-19 vaccine. The repertoire was sequenced with immunoSEQ multiplex PCR; TCRdb's copy has only in-frame clones and lacks some. The table includes under 200,000 clones, around nine tenths detected once. Source: peripheral blood, taken 28 days after the second AZD1222 dose. These receptors were taken from an adult who received the AZD1222 COVID-19 vaccine.

This sequence joins TRBV5-6 and TRBJ2-7; D is ambiguous. The CDR3 consists of 13 residues. V was trimmed by 0 bases and J by 0 bases, leaving 4 bases between them. The germline gives CDR1 SGHDT, CDR2 YYEEEE. The CDR3: CASSLANSYEQYF. The DNA for the CDR3 is TGTGCCAGCAGCTTGGCAAACTCCTACGAGCAGTACTTC. The variable domain in full, with the rest retrieved from reference TRBV5-6 and TRBJ2-7, is DAGVTQSPTHLIKTRGQQVTLRCSPKSGHDTVSWYQQALGQGPQFIFQYYEEEERQRGNFPDRFSGHQFPNYSSELNVNALLLGDSALYLCASSLANSYEQYFGPGTRLTVT.

V is TRBV6-2 or TRBV6-3 and J is TRBJ2-5; 7 bases are a match to TRBD2. The length of the CDR3 is 16 residues. The germline V gene encodes CDR1 MNHEY and CDR2 SVGEGT. With 2 bases clipped from V and 2 bases from J, the junction kept 8 bases outside the gene matches. CDR3 DNA sequence: TGTGCCAGCAGTTACCTAGATAAGGGACTACAAGAGACCCAGTACTTC. This translates into CASSYLDKGLQETQYF.

Only one count was recorded for this clone. The chain has TRBV27 and TRBJ2-7, with D possibly being TRBD1 (6 bases). In germline, CDR1 is MNHEY, CDR2 SMNVEV (reference sequence). Trimming stripped 8 bases from V and 3 bases from J, with 11 bases between. This CDR3 has 12 residues. The chain's CDR3 is CASGTGIYEQYF. The CDR3 region has the DNA TGTGCCAGCGGTACAGGGATCTACGAGCAGTACTTC.